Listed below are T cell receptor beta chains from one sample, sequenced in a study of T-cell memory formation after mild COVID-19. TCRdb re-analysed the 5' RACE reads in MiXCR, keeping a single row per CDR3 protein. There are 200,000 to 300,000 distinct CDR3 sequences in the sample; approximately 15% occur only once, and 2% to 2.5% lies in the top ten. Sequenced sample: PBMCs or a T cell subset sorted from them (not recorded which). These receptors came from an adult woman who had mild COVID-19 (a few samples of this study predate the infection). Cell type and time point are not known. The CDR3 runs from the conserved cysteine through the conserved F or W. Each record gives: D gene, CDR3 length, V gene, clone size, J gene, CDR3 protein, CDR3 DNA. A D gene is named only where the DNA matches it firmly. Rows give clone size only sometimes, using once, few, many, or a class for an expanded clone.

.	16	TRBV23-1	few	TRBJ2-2	CASHTYGDTDTGELFF	TGCGCCAGCCATACATATGGGGACACTGACACCGGGGAGCTGTTTTTT
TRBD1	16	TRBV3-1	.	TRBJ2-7	CASSPNTAGTGVLRHF	TGTGCCAGCAGCCCGAATACCGCCGGGACAGGGGTCTTGAGGCACTTC
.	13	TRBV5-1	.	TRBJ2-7	CASSFNGAGEQYF	TGCGCCAGCAGTTTCAATGGGGCGGGAGAGCAGTACTTC
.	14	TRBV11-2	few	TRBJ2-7	CASSTEGLTYEQYF	TGTGCCAGCAGCACGGAGGGTTTAACCTACGAGCAGTACTTC
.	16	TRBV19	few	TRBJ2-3	CASSNQGSQGTDTQYF	TGTGCCAGTAGTAACCAGGGATCTCAGGGGACAGATACGCAGTATTTT
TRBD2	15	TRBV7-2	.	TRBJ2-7	CASSLGTSGPSRWYF	TGTGCCAGCAGCTTAGGGACTAGCGGACCTTCCCGATGGTACTTC
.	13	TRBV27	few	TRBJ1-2	CASSWVRDYGYTF	TGTGCCAGCAGTTGGGTCAGAGATTATGGCTACACCTTC
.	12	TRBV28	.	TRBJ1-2	CASLAGDYGYTF	TGTGCCAGCTTAGCAGGGGACTATGGCTACACCTTC
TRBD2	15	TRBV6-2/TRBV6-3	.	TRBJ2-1	CASKASGRTFNEQFF	TGTGCCAGCAAGGCTAGCGGGAGGACCTTCAATGAGCAGTTCTTC
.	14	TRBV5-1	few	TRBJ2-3	CASSGAPPTDTQYF	TGCGCCAGCAGCGGAGCCCCCCCCACAGATACGCAGTATTTT
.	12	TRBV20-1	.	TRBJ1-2	CSASIPAMGYTF	TGCAGTGCTAGTATCCCAGCGATGGGCTACACCTTC
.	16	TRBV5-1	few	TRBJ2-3	CASSLYSGASTDTQYF	TGCGCCAGCAGCTTGTATTCGGGGGCAAGCACAGATACGCAGTATTTT
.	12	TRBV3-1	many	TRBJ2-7	CASSQRGYEQYF	TGTGCCAGCAGCCAACGAGGGTACGAGCAGTACTTC
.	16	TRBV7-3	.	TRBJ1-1	CASSLMGGPMNTEAFF	TGTGCCAGCAGCTTAATGGGGGGCCCAATGAACACTGAAGCTTTCTTT
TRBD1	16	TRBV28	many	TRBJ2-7	CASSSVIGGSSYEQYF	TGTGCCAGCAGTTCTGTAATAGGGGGCAGCTCCTACGAGCAGTACTTC
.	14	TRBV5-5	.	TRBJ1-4	CASSLRGPNEKLFF	TGTGCCAGCAGCCTGAGGGGACCTAATGAAAAACTGTTTTTT
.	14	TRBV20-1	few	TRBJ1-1	CSAITGPPSTEAFF	TGCAGTGCTATCACGGGGCCCCCGAGCACTGAAGCTTTCTTT
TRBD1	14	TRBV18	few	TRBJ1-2	CASSPVAPDRPYTF	TGTGCCAGCTCACCGGTGGCTCCGGACAGGCCCTACACCTTC
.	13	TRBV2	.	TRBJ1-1	CASSEEGGTEAFF	TGTGCCAGCAGTGAAGAGGGGGGCACTGAAGCTTTCTTT
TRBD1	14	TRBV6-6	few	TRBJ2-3	CASREQGETDTQYF	TGTGCCAGCAGGGAACAGGGGGAAACAGATACGCAGTATTTT
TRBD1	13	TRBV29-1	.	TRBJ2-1	CSAGLTGFNEQFF	TGCAGCGCTGGATTGACAGGGTTTAATGAGCAGTTCTTC
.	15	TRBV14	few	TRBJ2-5	CASSQETWYQETQYF	TGTGCCAGCAGCCAAGAGACCTGGTACCAAGAGACCCAGTACTTC
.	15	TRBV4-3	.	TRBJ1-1	CASSSDTLTLTEAFF	TGCGCCAGCAGCTCGGACACCCTTACGTTGACTGAAGCTTTCTTT
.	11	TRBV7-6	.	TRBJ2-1	CASGNSYEQFF	TGTGCCAGCGGAAATAGCTATGAGCAGTTCTTC
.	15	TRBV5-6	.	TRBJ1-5	CASSLSPGVEQPQHF	TGTGCCAGCAGCTTGAGCCCGGGCGTGGAACAGCCCCAGCATTTT
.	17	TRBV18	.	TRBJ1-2	CASSPSVWAGLNYGYTF	TGTGCCAGCTCACCGTCCGTATGGGCAGGGTTGAACTATGGCTACACCTTC
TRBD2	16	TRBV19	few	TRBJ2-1	CASRVVAGLSYNEQFF	TGTGCCAGTAGAGTGGTAGCGGGACTTAGCTACAATGAGCAGTTCTTC
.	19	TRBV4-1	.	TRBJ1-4	CASSQEGWSIEATNEKLFF	TGCGCCAGCAGCCAAGAGGGCTGGAGCATAGAGGCAACTAATGAAAAACTGTTTTTT
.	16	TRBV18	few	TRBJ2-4	CASSPQGLWAKNIQYF	TGTGCCAGCTCACCACAGGGATTGTGGGCCAAAAACATTCAGTACTTC
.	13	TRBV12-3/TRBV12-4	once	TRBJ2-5	CASKASVRETQYF	TGTGCCAGCAAAGCGTCCGTTAGGGAGACCCAGTACTTC
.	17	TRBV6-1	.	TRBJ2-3	CASSGPLDYRGTDTQYF	TGTGCCAGCAGTGGGCCCCTGGACTATCGGGGCACAGATACGCAGTATTTT
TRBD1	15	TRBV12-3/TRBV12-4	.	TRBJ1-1	CASSLPPRGYSEAFF	TGTGCCAGCAGTTTACCCCCCAGGGGGTATTCTGAAGCTTTCTTT
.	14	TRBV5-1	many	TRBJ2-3	CASSFGQTTDTQYF	TGCGCCAGCAGCTTCGGCCAGACCACAGATACGCAGTATTTT
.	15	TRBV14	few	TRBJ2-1	CASSRTARSYNEQFF	TGTGCCAGCAGCAGGACAGCCCGATCCTACAATGAGCAGTTCTTC
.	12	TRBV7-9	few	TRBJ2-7	CASCGSSYEQYF	TGTGCCAGCTGTGGCAGCTCCTACGAGCAGTACTTC
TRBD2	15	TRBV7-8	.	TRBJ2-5	CASSSGRLAGETQYF	TGTGCCAGCAGCTCCGGAAGGCTAGCGGGAGAGACCCAGTACTTC
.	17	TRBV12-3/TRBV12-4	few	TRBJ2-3	CASSLGRRMRGTDTQYF	TGTGCCAGCAGTTTAGGGCGACGGATGCGTGGCACAGATACGCAGTATTTT
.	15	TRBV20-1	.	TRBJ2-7	CSASSGQSLSYEQYF	TGCAGTGCTAGTTCAGGACAGTCTCTAAGCTACGAGCAGTACTTC
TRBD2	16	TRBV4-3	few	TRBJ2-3	CASSQAQLAGTDTQYF	TGCGCCAGCAGCCAAGCGCAACTAGCGGGCACAGATACGCAGTATTTT
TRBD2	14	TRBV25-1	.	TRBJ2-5	CASKPAGGLETQYF	TGTGCCAGCAAGCCAGCGGGGGGGCTTGAGACCCAGTACTTC
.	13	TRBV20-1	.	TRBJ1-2	CSASNQGPYGYTF	TGCAGTGCTAGCAACCAGGGTCCCTATGGCTACACCTTC
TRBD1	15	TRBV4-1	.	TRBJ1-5	CASSQWTGFGQPQHF	TGCGCCAGCAGCCAATGGACAGGGTTCGGTCAGCCCCAGCATTTT
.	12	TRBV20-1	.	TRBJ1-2	CSASSGNYGYTF	TGCAGTGCTAGCAGTGGTAACTATGGCTACACCTTC
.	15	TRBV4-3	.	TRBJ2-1	CASSQDLSGFNEQFF	TGCGCCAGCAGCCAAGACTTGTCAGGGTTCAATGAGCAGTTCTTC
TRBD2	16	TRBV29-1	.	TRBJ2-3	CSVEAPGTSGIDTQYF	TGCAGCGTTGAGGCCCCCGGGACTAGCGGCATCGATACGCAGTATTTT
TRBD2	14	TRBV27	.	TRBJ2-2	CASSRLAGNGELFF	TGTGCCAGCAGTCGACTAGCGGGTAACGGGGAGCTGTTTTTT
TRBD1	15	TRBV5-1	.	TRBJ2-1	CASSSRTGSVNEQFF	TGCGCCAGCAGCTCGCGGACAGGGTCTGTAAATGAGCAGTTCTTC
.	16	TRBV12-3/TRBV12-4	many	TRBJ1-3	CASSPDRRLTGNTIYF	TGTGCCAGCAGTCCCGACAGAAGATTGACTGGAAACACCATATATTTT
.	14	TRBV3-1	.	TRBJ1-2	CASSQQVGEGGYTF	TGTGCCAGCAGCCAACAGGTCGGCGAGGGCGGCTACACCTTC
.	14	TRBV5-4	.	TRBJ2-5	CASSFAGSGETQYF	TGTGCCAGCAGCTTCGCAGGGTCGGGAGAGACCCAGTACTTC
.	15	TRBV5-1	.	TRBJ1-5	CASSLGVYSNQPQHF	TGCGCCAGCAGCTTGGGAGTCTATAGCAATCAGCCCCAGCATTTT
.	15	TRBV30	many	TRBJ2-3	CAWKTTGISTDTQYF	TGTGCCTGGAAGACCACAGGAATAAGCACAGATACGCAGTATTTT
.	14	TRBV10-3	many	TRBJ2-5	CAISFSGLSETQYF	TGTGCCATCAGTTTTTCAGGACTATCGGAGACCCAGTACTTC
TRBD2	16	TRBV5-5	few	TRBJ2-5	CASSLGYGGGQETQYF	TGTGCCAGCAGCTTGGGTTACGGGGGGGGACAAGAGACCCAGTACTTC
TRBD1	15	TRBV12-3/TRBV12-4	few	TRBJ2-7	CASSDPGQGVYEQYF	TGTGCCAGCAGTGATCCGGGACAGGGGGTATACGAGCAGTACTTC
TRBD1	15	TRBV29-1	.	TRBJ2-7	CSVESQTGISYEQYF	TGCAGCGTTGAATCTCAGACAGGGATTAGCTACGAGCAGTACTTC